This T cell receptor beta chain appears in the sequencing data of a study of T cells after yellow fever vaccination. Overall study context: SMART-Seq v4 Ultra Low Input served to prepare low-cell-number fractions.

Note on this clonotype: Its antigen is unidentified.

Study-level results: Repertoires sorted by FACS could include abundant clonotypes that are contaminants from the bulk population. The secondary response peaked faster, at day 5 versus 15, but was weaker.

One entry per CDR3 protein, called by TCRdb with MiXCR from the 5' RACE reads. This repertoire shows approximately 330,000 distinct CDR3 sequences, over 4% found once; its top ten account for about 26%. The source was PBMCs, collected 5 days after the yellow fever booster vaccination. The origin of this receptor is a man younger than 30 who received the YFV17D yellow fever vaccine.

The DNA for the CDR3 is TGTGCCAGCAGCTTCGTCAGATTGAGCTCTGGAAACACCATATATTTT. This translates into CASSFVRLSSGNTIYF. The chain joins TRBV7-9 to TRBJ1-3; no clear D gene. The V and J ends lost 3 bases and 0 bases respectively, with 12 bases between them. CDR1 and CDR2 (germline): SEHNR, FQNEAQ (reference sequence). This CDR3 has 16 residues.